The subject of this entry is one T cell receptor beta chain. TCRdb reprocessed the 5' RACE reads and reports one entry per CDR3 protein, with no DNA. The sample's table shows about 380,000 distinct CDR3 sequences. This sample stems from a study of monozygotic twins with inflammatory bowel disease. This CDR3 spans 16 amino acids. Looked up from germline, CDR1 is DFQATT and CDR2 is SNEGSKA (reference sequence). Phlebotomy per donor yielded a single 2.5 ml blood sample. This sequence was found in a human donor with ulcerative colitis or Crohn's disease, or a healthy co-twin of an affected twin (not recorded which). V and J are TRBV20-1 and TRBJ2-7; as DNA is missing, the TRBD1 call by TCRdb cannot be tested. Sequenced material: blood. The CDR3 sequence is CSGFLYGQGGSYEQYF.